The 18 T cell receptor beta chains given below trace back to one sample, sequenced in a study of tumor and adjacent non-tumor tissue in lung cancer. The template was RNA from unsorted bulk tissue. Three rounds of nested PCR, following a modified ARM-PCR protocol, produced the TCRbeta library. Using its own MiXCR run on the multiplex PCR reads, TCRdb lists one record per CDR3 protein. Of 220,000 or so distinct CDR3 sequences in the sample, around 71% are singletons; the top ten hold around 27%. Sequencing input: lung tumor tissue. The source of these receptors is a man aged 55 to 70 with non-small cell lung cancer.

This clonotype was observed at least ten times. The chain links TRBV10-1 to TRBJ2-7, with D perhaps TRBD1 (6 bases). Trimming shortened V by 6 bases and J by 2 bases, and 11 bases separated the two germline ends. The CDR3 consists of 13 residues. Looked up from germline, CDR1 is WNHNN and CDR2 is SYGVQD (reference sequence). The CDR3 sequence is CASSPGHTYEQYF. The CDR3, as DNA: TGCGCCAGCAGCCCGGGACACACCTACGAGCAGTACTTC.

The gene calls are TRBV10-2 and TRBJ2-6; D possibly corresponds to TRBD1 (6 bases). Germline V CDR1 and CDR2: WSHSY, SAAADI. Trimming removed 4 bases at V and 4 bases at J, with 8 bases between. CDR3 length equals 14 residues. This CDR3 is CASSVGGGANVLTF. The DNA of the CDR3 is TGCGCCAGCAGTGTAGGGGGAGGGGCCAACGTCCTGACTTTC.

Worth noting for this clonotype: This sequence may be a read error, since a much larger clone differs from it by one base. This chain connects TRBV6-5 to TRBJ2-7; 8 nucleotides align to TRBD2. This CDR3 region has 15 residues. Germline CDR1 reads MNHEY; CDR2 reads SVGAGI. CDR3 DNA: TGTGCCAGCAGCCCACTGGGACTAGTAGGTTACGATCAGTACTTC. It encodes CASSPLGLVGYDQYF.

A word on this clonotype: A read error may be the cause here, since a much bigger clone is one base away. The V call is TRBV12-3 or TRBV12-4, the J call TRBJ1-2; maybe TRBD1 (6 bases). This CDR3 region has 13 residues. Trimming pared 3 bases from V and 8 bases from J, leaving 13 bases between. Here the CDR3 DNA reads TGTGCCAGCAGTTTCGGACAGAGAAGAGGCTACACCTTC. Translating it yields CASSFGQRRGYTF.

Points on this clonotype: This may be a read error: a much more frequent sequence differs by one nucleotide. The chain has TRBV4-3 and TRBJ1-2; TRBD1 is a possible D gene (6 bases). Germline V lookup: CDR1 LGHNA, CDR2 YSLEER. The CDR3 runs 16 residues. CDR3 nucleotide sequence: TGCGCCAACAGCCATGTGGACAGTCCCTCTAACTATGGCTACACCTTC. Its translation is CANSHVDSPSNYGYTF.

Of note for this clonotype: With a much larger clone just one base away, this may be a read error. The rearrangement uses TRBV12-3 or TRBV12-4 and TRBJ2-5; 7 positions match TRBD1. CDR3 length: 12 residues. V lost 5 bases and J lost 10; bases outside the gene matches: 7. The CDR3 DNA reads TGTGCCAGCAGTCCACAGGGGAAGATCCAGTACTTC. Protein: CASSPQGKIQYF.

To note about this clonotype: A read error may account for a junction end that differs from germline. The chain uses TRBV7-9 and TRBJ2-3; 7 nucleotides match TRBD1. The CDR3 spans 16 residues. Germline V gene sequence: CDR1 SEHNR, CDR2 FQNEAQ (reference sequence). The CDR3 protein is CASSLGQTASTETQYF. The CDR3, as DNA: TGTGCCAGCAGCCTGGGACAGACCGCAAGCACAGAAACGCAGTATTTT.

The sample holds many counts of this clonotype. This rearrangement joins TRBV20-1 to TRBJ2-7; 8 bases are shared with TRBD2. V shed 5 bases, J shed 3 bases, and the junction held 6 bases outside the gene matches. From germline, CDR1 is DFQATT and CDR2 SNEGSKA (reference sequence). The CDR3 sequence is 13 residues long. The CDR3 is CSAHSGTSYEQYF. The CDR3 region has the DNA TGCAGTGCTCACTCCGGGACTAGCTACGAGCAGTACTTC.

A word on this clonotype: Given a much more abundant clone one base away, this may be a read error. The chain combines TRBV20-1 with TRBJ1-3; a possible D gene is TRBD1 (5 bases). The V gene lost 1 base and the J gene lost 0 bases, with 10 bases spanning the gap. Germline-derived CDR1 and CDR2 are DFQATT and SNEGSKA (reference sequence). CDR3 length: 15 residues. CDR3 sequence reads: CSARAGAGSGNTIYF. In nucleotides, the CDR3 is TGCAGTGCTAGAGCTGGGGCAGGCTCTGGAAACACCATATATTTT.

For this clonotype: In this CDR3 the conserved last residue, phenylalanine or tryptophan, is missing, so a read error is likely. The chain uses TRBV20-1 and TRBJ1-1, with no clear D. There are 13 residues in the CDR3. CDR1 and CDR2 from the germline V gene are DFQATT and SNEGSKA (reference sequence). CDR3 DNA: TGCAGTACTAGAGATGGGATGAACACTGAAGCTTTCTAT. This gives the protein CSTRDGMNTEAFY.

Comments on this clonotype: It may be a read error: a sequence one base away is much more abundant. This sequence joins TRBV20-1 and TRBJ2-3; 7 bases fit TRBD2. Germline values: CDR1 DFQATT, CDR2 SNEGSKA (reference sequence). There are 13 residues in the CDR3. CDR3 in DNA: TGCAGTGCTAGAGTGGGAGGGGCAGATACGCTGTATTTT. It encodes CSARVGGADTLYF.

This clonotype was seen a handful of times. The CDR3 region is CSAKNPRRVTNYGYTF. CDR3 nucleotide sequence: TGCAGTGCGAAAAACCCTAGACGGGTTACTAACTATGGCTACACCTTC. The gene calls are TRBV20-1 and TRBJ1-2; D ambiguous. The CDR3 is 16 residues long. Trimming stripped 6 bases from V and 0 bases from J, with 20 bases between. CDR1 and CDR2 (germline): DFQATT, SNEGSKA (reference sequence).

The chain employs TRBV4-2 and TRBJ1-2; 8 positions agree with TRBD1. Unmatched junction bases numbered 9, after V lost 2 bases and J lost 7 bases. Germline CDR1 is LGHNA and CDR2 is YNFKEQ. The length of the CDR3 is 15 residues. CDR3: CASSQLGQGGGGYTF. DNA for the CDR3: TGTGCCAGCAGCCAACTCGGACAGGGAGGTGGTGGCTACACCTTC.

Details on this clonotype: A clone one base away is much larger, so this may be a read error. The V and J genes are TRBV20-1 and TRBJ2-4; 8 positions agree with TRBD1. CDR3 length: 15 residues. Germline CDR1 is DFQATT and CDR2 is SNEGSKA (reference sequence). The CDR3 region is CNAATGGQGKNIQYF. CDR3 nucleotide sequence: TGCAATGCTGCGACAGGCGGACAGGGCAAAAACATTCAGTACTTC.

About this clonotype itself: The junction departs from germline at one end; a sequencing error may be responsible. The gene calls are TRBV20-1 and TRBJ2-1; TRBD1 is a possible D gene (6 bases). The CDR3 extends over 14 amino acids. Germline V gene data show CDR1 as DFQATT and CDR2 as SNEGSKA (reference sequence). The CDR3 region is CSARAGVGTWGQIF. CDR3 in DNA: TGCAGTGCCAGAGCTGGTGTTGGGACATGGGGGCAGATCTTC.

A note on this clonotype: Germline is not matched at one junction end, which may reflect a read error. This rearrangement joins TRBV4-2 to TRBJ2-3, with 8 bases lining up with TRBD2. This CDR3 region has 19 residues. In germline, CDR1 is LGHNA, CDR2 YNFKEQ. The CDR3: CASIQECGGRESSTDTQYF. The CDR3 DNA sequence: TGTGCCAGCATCCAAGAATGCGGGGGGCGGGAGTCGAGCACAGATACGCAGTATTTT.

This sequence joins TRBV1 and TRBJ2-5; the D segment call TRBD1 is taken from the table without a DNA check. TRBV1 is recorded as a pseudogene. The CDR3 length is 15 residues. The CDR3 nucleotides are TGCACCAGCGGAAACAGGGTCCAGGACCAAGAGACCCAGTACTTC. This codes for CTSGNRVQDQETQYF.

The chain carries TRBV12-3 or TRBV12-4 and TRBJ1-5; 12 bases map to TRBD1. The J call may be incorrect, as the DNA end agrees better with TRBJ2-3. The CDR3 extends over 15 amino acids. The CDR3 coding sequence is TGTGCCAGCAGCGCGGGACAGGGGGCGCATCAGCCCCAGTATTTT. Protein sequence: CASSAGQGAHQPQYF.